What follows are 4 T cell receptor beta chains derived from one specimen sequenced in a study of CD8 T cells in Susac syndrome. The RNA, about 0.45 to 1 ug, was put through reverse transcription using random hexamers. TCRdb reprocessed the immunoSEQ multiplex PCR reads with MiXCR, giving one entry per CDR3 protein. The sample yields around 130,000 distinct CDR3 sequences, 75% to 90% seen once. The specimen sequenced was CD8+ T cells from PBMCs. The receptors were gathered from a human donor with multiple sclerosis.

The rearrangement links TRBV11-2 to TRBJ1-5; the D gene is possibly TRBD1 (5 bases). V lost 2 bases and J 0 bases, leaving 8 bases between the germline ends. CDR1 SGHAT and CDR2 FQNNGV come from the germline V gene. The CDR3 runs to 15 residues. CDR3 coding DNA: TGTGCCAGCAGCTTAAGACAGCATAGCAATCAGCCCCAGCATTTT. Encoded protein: CASSLRQHSNQPQHF.

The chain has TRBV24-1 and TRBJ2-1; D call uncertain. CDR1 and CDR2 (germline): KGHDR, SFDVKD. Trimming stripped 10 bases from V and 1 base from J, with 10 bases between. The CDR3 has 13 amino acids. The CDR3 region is CATSRSSYNEQFF. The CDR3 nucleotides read TGTGCCACTTCGAGGAGTTCCTACAATGAGCAGTTCTTC.

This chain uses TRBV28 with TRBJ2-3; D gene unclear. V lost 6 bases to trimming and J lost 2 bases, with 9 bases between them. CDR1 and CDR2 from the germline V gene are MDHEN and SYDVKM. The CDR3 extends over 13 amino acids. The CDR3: CASSPADTDTQYF. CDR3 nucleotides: TGTGCCAGCAGCCCCGCGGACACAGATACGCAGTATTTT.

This CDR3 is CASSYQTVEAFF. DNA for the CDR3: TGTGCCAGCAGTTACCAGACAGTTGAAGCTTTCTTT. This rearrangement joins TRBV6-6 to TRBJ1-1; D perhaps matches TRBD1 (5 bases). V shed 2 bases and J shed 7 bases, with 8 bases lying between them. The CDR3 is 12 amino acids. Germline values: CDR1 MNHNY, CDR2 SVGAGI (reference sequence).